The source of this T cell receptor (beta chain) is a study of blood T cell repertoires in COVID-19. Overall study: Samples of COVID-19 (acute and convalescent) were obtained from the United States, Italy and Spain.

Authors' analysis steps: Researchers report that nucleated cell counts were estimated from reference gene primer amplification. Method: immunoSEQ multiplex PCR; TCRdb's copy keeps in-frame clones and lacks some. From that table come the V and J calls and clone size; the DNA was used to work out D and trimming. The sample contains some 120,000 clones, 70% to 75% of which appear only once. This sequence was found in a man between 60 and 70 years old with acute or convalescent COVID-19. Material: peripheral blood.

The CDR3 bases are TGTGCCAGCAGCTTAGCTCAAACGGTGACTGAAGCTTTCTTT. The encoded protein is CASSLAQTVTEAFF. This rearrangement joins TRBV7-9 to TRBJ1-1; D not certain. V was shortened by 0 bases and J by 5 bases, with 10 bases between the two germline ends. This CDR3 is 14 amino acids long. From germline, CDR1 is SEHNR and CDR2 FQNEAQ (reference sequence).